The T cell receptor (beta chain) under discussion was sequenced for a study of T-cell reconstitution after alpha-beta-depleted transplantation in children. General study findings and limits: T-cell counts and diversity at one year following transplant were attributed mainly to newly produced T cells.

V dropped 3 bases and J dropped 7; count of bases not matched to a gene: 17. This CDR3 region has 18 residues. In this sample, this clonotype turned up many times. Its antigen is unknown. Preparation of the TCRbeta library involved a method that used unique molecular identifiers. TCRdb processed the PCR reads anew with MiXCR; each CDR3 protein has one entry. The table shows about 180,000 distinct CDR3 sequences, with around 10% occurring only once. The sequence came from a boy younger than 10 with acute myeloid leukemia, due to receive a stem cell transplant. The source material was PBMCs, sampled before TCRalphabeta/CD19-depleted stem cell transplant. This chain uses TRBV12-3 or TRBV12-4 with TRBJ1-2; 10 nucleotides line up with TRBD1. In DNA, the CDR3 is TGTGCCAGCAGTTTGGAGGCCGGGACAGGGGCCAGCGTTGTTGGCTACACCTTC. Translated, it gives CASSLEAGTGASVVGYTF.